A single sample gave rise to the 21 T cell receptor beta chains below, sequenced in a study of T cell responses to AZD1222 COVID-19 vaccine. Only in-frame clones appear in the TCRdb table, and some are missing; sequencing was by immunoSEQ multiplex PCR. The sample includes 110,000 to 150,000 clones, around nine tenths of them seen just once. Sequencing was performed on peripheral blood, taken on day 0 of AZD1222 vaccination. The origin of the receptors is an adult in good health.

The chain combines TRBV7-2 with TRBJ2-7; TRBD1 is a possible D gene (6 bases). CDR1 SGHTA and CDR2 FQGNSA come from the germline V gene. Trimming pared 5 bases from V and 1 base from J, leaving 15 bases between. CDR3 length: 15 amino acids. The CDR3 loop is CASSRDSTGSYEQYF. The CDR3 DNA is TGTGCCAGCAGCCGCGACTCTACAGGGTCCTACGAGCAGTACTTC. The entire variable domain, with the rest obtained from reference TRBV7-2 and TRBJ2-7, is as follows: GAGVSQSPSNKVTEKGKDVELRCDPISGHTALYWYRQSLGQGLEFLIYFQGNSAPDKSGLPSDRFSAERTGGSVSTLTIQRTQQEDSAVYLCASSRDSTGSYEQYFGPGTRLTVT.

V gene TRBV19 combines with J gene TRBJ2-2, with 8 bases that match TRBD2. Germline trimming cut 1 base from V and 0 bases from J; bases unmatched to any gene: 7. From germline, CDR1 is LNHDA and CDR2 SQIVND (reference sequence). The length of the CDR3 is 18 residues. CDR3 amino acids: CASSIGAGLAANTGELFF. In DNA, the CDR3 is TGTGCCAGTAGTATAGGGGCCGGACTAGCAGCGAACACCGGGGAGCTGTTTTTT. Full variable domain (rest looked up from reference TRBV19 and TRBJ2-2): DGGITQSPKYLFRKEGQNVTLSCEQNLNHDAMYWYRQDPGQGLRLIYYSQIVNDFQKGDIAEGYSVSREKKESFPLTVTSAQKNPTAFYLCASSIGAGLAANTGELFFGEGSRLTVL.

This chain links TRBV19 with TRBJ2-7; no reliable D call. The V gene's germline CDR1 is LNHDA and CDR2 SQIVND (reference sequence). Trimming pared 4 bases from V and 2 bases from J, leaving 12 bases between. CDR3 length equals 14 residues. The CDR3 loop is CASSRPAPTYEQYF. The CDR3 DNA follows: TGTGCCAGTAGTAGGCCCGCTCCCACCTACGAGCAGTACTTC.

CDR3 sequence reads: CASRNPGLNYEQYF. CDR3 in DNA: TGTGCCAGCAGGAACCCGGGACTCAACTACGAGCAGTACTTC. The rearrangement joins TRBV11-2 to TRBJ2-7; the D gene is possibly TRBD2 (6 bases). Per the germline V gene, CDR1 is SGHAT and CDR2 is FQNNGV. Trimming left V 6 bases short and J 3 bases short, with 15 bases between. The CDR3 is 14 residues long.

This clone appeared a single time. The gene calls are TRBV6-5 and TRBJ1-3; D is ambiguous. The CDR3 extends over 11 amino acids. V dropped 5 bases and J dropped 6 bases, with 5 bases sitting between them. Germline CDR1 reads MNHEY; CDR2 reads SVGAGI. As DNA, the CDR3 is TGTGCCAGCAGTAGCCCAAACACCATATATTTT. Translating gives CASSSPNTIYF.

DNA of the CDR3: TGTGCCATCAGTGCGGGTGCGGCGAACACTGAAGCTTTCTTT. It yields the protein CAISAGAANTEAFF. The chain joins TRBV10-3 to TRBJ1-1; D is uncertain. V gave up 4 bases and J gave up 1 base, with 10 bases separating them. The CDR3 spans 14 residues. In germline, CDR1 is ENHRY, CDR2 SYGVKD.

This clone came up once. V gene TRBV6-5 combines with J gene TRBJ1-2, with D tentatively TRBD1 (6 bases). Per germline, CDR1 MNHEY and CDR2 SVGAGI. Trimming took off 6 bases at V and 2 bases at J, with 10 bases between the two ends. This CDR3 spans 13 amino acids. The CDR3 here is CASSPTGNYGYTF. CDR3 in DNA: TGTGCCAGCAGCCCAACAGGGAACTATGGCTACACCTTC.

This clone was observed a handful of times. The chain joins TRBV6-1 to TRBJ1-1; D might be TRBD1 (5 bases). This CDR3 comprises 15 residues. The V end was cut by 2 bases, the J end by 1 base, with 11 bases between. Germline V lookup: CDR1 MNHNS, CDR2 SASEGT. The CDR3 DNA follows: TGTGCCAGCAGTGAACAGGGAAATCAGAACACTGAAGCTTTCTTT. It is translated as CASSEQGNQNTEAFF.

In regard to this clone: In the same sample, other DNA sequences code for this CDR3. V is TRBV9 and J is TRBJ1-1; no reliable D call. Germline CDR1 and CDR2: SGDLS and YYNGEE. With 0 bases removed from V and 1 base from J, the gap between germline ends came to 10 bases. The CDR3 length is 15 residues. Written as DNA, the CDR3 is TGTGCCAGCAGCGTAGGTACCCTAGGGAACACTGAAGCTTTCTTT. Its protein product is CASSVGTLGNTEAFF.

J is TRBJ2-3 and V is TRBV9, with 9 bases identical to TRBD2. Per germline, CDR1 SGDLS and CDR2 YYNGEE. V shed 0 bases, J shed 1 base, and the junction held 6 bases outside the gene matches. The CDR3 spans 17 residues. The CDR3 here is CASSVGLAGFGTDTQYF. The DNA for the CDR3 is TGTGCCAGCAGCGTAGGGCTAGCGGGATTTGGCACAGATACGCAGTATTTT.

The CDR3 region is CAITPGTGPRGLAGGSSYEQYF. DNA of the CDR3: TGTGCCATCACACCCGGAACAGGGCCCAGGGGACTAGCGGGAGGTAGCTCCTACGAGCAGTACTTC. The V call is TRBV10-3, the J call TRBJ2-7; TRBD2 agrees at 15 bases. V was pared by 7 bases and J by 0 bases, with 22 bases of the junction left unmatched. CDR1 is ENHRY, CDR2 SYGVKD, per germline. The CDR3 runs 22 residues.

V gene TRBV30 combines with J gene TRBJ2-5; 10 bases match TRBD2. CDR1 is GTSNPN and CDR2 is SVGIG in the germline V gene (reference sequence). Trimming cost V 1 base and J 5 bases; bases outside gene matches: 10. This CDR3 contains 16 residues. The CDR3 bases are TGTGCCTGGAGTGGGGCTAGCGGGAGAGTCGGTGAGACCCAGTACTTC. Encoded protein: CAWSGASGRVGETQYF.

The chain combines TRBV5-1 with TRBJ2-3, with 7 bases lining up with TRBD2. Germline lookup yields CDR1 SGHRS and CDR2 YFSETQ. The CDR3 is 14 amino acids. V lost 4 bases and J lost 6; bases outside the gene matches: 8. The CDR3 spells CASSRTSVSDTQYF. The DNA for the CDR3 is TGCGCCAGCAGCCGGACTAGTGTAAGCGATACGCAGTATTTT.

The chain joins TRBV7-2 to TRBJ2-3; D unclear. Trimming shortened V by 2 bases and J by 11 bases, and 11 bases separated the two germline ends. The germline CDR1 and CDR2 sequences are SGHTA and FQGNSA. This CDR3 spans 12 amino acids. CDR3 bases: TGTGCCAGCAGCTTAAGTACCTCAGGGCAGTATTTT. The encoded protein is CASSLSTSGQYF.

The chain's CDR3 is CASSLSLGAAGSGNTIYF. The CDR3 nucleotides read TGTGCCAGCAGCTTAAGTTTAGGGGCCGCCGGCTCTGGAAACACCATATATTTT. This chain connects TRBV7-2 to TRBJ1-3; a possible D gene is TRBD1 (5 bases). Per the germline V gene, CDR1 is SGHTA and CDR2 is FQGNSA. V was cut by 2 bases and J by 0 bases, with 17 bases left in between. The CDR3 totals 18 residues.

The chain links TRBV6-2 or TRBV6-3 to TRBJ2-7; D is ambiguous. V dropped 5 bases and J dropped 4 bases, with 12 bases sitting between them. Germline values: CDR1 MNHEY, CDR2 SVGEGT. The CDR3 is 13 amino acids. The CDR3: CASSRDMMYEQYF. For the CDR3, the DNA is TGTGCCAGCAGTCGTGACATGATGTACGAGCAGTACTTC.

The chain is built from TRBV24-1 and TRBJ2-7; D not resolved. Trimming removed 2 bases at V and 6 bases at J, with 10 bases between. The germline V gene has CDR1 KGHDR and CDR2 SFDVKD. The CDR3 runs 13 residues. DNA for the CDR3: TGTGCCACCAGTGATTCGGGTTGGGGCGAGCAGTACTTC. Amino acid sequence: CATSDSGWGEQYF.

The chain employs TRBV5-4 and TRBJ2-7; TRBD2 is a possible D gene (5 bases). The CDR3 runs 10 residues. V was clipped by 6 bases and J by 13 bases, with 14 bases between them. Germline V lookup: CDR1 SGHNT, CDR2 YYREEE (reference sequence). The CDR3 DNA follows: TGTGCCAGCACCCACGGCGGGCCCTACTTC. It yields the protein CASTHGGPYF.

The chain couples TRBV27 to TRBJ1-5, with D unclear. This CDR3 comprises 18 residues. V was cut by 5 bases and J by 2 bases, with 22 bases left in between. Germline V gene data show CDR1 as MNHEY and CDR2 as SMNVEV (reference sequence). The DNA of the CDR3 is TGTGCCAGCAGTCCCCAGGCGACCACGGAAGGACGCAATCAGCCCCAGCATTTT. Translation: CASSPQATTEGRNQPQHF.

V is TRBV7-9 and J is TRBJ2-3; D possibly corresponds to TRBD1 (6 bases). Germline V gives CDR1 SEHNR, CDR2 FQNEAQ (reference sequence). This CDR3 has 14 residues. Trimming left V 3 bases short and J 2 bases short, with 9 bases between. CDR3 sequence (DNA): TGTGCCAGCAGCTTGGGACATCCCACAGATACGCAGTATTTT. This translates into CASSLGHPTDTQYF.

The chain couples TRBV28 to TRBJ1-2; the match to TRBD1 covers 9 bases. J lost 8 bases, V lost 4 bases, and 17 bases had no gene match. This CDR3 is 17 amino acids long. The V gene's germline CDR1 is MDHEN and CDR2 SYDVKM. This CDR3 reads CASSSYGNRDRASGYTF. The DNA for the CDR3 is TGTGCCAGCAGTTCGTACGGAAACCGGGACAGGGCGTCAGGCTACACCTTC.